The T cell receptor beta chain under discussion was sequenced for a study of OX40 agonist ivuxolimab in advanced cancers. Study context: The drug used for patients, ivuxolimab, was an agonistic anti-OX40 (CD134) antibody.

Generated by immunoSEQ multiplex PCR, the TCRdb table keeps only in-frame clones and is missing some. The sample includes just under 60,000 clones, 91% of them seen just once. CDR3 length equals 14 residues. Per germline, CDR1 SQVTM and CDR2 ANQGSEA. V gave up 0 bases and J gave up 9 bases; unmatched junction bases: 10. Study-wide results and limits: People who partly responded at 0.1-3.0 mg/kg had some of the least clonal expansion seen. The mean number of expanded clones was higher in CD8+ T cells than in CD4+.

Concerning this clone itself: The antigen is unknown.

This receptor was taken from an adult with an advanced solid tumor such as melanoma, head and neck, liver or kidney cancer. Material: CD4+ or CD8+ T cells sorted from blood, obtained in a trial of the OX40 agonist ivuxolimab. The chain links TRBV29-1 to TRBJ2-7; 8 nucleotides agree with TRBD1. For the CDR3, the DNA is TGCAGCGTTGAAGATGAGGCAGGGGGCGCGAGGCAGTACTTC. Protein sequence: CSVEDEAGGARQYF.